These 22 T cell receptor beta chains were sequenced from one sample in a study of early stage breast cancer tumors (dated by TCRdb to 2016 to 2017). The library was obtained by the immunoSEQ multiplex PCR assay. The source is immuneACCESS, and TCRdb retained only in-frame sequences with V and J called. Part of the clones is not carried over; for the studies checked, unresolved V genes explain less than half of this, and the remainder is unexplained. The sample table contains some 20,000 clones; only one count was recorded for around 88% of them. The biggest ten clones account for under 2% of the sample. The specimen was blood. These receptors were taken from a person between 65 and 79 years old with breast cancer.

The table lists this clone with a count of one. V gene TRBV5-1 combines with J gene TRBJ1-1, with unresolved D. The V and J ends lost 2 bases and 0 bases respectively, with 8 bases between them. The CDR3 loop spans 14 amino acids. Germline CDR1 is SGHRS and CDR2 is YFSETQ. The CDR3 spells CASSLTGMNTEAFF. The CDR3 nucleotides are TGCGCCAGCAGCTTAACGGGAATGAACACTGAAGCTTTCTTT.

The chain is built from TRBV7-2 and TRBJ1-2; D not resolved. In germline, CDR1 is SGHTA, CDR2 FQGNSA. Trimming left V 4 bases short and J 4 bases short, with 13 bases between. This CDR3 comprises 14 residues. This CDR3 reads CASSYESLIYGYTF. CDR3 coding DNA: TGTGCCAGCAGCTACGAAAGCCTGATCTATGGCTACACCTTC.

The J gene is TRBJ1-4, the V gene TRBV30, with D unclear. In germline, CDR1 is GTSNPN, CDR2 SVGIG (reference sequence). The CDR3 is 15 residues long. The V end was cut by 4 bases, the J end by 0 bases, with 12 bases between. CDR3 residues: CAWNTRRATNEKLFF. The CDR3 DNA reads TGTGCCTGGAATACTAGGCGGGCAACTAATGAAAAACTGTTTTTT.

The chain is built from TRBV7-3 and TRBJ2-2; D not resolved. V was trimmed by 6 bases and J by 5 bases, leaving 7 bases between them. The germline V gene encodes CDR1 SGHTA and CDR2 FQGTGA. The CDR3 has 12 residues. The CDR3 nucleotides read TGTGCCAGCAGTATGAGGACCGGGGAGCTGTTTTTT. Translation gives CASSMRTGELFF.

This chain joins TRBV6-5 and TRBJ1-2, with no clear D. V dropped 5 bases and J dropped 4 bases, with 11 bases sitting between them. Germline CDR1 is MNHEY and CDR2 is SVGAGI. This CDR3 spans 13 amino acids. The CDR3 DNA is TGTGCCAGCAGTCCCGGGGTACTCTATGGCTACACCTTC. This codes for CASSPGVLYGYTF.

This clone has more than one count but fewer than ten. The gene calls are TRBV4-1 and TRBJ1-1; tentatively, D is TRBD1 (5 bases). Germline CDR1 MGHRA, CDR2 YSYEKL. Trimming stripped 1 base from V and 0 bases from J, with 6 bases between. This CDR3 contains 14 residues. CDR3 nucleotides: TGCGCCAGCAGCCAAGGACAGTTGAACACTGAAGCTTTCTTT. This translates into CASSQGQLNTEAFF.

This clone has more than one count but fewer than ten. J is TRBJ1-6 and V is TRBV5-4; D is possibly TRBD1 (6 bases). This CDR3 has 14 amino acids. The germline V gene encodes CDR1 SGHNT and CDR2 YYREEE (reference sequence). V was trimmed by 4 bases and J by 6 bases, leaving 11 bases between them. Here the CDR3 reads CASSQRGPNSPLHF. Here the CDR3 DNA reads TGTGCCAGCAGCCAGCGGGGGCCTAATTCACCCCTCCACTTT. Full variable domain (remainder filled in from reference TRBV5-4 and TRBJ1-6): ETGVTQSPTHLIKTRGQQVTLRCSSQSGHNTVSWYQQALGQGPQFIFQYYREEENGRGNFPPRFSGLQFPNYSSELNVNALELDDSALYLCASSQRGPNSPLHFGNGTRLTVT.

As DNA, the CDR3 is TGTGCCAGCAGTTTATCAGGCTGGGACAGGGATTTAAAGACCCAGTACTTC. This gives the protein CASSLSGWDRDLKTQYF. The rearrangement joins TRBV27 to TRBJ2-5, with TRBD1 matching 9 bases. CDR1 and CDR2 (germline): MNHEY, SMNVEV (reference sequence). The CDR3 has 17 amino acids. The junction had 11 bases not matched to a gene; V was cut back by 0 bases and J by 6 bases.

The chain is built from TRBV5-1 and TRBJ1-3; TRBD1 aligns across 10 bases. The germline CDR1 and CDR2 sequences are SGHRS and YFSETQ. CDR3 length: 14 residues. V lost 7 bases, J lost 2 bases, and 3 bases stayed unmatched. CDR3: CASGQGEAGNTIYF. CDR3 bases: TGCGCCAGCGGACAGGGGGAAGCTGGAAACACCATATATTTT. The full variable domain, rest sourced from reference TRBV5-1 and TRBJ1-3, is KAGVTQTPRYLIKTRGQQVTLSCSPISGHRSVSWYQQTPGQGLQFLFEYFSETQRNKGNFPGRFSGRQFSNSRSEMNVSTLELGDSALYLCASGQGEAGNTIYFGEGSWLTVV.

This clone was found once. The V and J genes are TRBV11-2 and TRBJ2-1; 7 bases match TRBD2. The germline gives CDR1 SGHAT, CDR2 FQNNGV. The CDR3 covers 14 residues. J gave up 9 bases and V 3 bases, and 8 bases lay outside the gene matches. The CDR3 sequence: CASSLVGGGGEQFF. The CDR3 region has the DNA TGTGCCAGCAGCTTGGTGGGCGGGGGAGGTGAGCAGTTCTTC. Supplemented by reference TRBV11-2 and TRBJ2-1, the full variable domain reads EAGVAQSPRYKIIEKRQSVAFWCNPISGHATLYWYQQILGQGPKLLIQFQNNGVVDDSQLPKDRFSAERLKGVDSTLKIQPAKLEDSAVYLCASSLVGGGGEQFFGPGTRLTVL.

CDR3 sequence reads: CASSDWAAGGRTDTQYF. CDR3 bases: TGTGCCAGCAGTGATTGGGCGGCGGGGGGACGCACAGATACGCAGTATTTT. The chain uses TRBV6-1 and TRBJ2-3; 8 bases map to TRBD2. Trimming removed 3 bases from V and 1 base from J; junction bases left unmatched: 9. This CDR3 comprises 17 residues. CDR1 and CDR2 from the germline V gene are MNHNS and SASEGT.

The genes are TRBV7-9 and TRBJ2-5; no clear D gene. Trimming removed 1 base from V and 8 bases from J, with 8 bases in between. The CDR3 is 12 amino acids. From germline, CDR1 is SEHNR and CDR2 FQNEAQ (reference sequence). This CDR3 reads CASSLDSYTQYF. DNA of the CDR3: TGTGCCAGCAGCTTAGATTCGTATACCCAGTACTTC. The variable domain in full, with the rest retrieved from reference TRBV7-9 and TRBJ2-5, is DTGVSQNPRHKITKRGQNVTFRCDPISEHNRLYWYRQTLGQGPEFLTYFQNEAQLEKSRLLSDRFSAERPKGSFSTLEIQRTEQGDSAMYLCASSLDSYTQYFGPGTRLLVL.

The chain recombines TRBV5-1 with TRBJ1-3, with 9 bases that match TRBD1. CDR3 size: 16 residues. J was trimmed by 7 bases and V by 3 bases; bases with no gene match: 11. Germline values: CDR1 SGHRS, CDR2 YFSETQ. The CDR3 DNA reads TGCGCCAGCAGCTACTCGGGACAGGGAGGGTTCAACACCATATATTTT. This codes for CASSYSGQGGFNTIYF.

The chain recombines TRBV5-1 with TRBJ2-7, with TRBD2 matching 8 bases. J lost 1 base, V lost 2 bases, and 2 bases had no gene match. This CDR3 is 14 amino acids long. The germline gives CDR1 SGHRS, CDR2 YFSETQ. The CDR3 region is CASSLRGGSYEQYF. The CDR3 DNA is TGCGCCAGCAGCTTACGGGGGGGATCCTACGAGCAGTACTTC.

In DNA form, the CDR3 reads TGCGCCAGCAGCTCAGGGGGACTTGGCACCGGGGAGCTGTTTTTT. As protein: CASSSGGLGTGELFF. V is TRBV5-1 and J is TRBJ2-2, with D maybe TRBD1 (7 bases). This CDR3 contains 15 residues. Germline CDR1 reads SGHRS; CDR2 reads YFSETQ. Trimming removed 3 bases at V and 4 bases at J, with 13 bases between.

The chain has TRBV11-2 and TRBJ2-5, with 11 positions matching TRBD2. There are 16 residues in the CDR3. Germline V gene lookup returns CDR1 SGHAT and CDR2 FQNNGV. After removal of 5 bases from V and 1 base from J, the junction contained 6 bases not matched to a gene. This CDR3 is CASSKGLAVVQETQYF. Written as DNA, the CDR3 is TGTGCCAGCAGCAAGGGACTAGCGGTAGTCCAAGAGACCCAGTACTTC.

CDR3 DNA sequence: TGTGCCAGCAGCGTAGGTACTAGCGGGGGGGCCGGGGAGCTGTTTTTT. This encodes CASSVGTSGGAGELFF. The rearrangement joins TRBV9 to TRBJ2-2; TRBD2 matches 13 bases. CDR1 and CDR2 (germline): SGDLS, YYNGEE. The CDR3 length is 16 residues. Trimming cost V 0 bases and J 6 bases; bases outside gene matches: 2.

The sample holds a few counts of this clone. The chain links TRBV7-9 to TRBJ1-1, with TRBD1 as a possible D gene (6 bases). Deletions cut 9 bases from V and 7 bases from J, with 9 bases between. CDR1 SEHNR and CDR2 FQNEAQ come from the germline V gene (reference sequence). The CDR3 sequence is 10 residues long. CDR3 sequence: CASSQGEAFF. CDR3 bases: TGTGCCAGTTCACAGGGTGAAGCTTTCTTT.

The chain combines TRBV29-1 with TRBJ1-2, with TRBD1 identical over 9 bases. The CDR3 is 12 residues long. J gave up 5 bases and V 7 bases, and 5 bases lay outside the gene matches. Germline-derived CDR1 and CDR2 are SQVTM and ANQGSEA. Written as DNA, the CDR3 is TGCAGCGCTACAGGGGGCAAGTATGGCTACACCTTC. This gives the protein CSATGGKYGYTF.

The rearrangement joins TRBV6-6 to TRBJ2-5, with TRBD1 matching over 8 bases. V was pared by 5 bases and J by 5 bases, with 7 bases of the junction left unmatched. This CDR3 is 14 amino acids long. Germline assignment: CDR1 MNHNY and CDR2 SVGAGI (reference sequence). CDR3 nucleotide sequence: TGTGCCAGCAGTCCTGACAGGGGAGGCGAGACCCAGTACTTC. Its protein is CASSPDRGGETQYF.

This CDR3 reads CSVNTGTGGNTIYF. CDR3 sequence (DNA): TGCAGCGTCAACACCGGGACAGGAGGAAACACCATATATTTT. The genes are TRBV29-1 and TRBJ1-3; 8 bases match TRBD1. CDR3 length: 14 residues. The germline V gene has CDR1 SQVTM and CDR2 ANQGSEA. The ends lost 6 bases at V and 4 bases at J; junction bases unmatched: 8.

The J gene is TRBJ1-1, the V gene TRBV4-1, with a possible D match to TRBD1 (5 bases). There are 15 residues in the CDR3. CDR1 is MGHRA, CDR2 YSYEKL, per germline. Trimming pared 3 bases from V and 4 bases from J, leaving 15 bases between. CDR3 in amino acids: CASSHSTQGGTEAFF. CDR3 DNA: TGCGCCAGCAGCCATTCCACCCAGGGCGGCACTGAAGCTTTCTTT.